This paragraph reports one TCR beta chain. The target antigen is unknown. The PCR made use of 60 Vbeta and 13 Jbeta primers. This table comes from immunoSEQ multiplex PCR, and its TCRdb copy is limited to in-frame clones, with some not included. The table lists 120,000 to 150,000 clones. The data were taken from a study of cytomegalovirus exposure and HLA in healthy donors. Study results and caveats: It was taken for granted in presence/absence analyses that sequencing depth across donors was roughly uniform. One variant, a missense change in DCLRE1C, was linked in a later analysis to TCR beta V- and J-gene trimming. A highly shared variant cluster was judged a likely technical artifact. Compared with the approximately 700-donor mean, an Asian-associated ancestry cluster reportedly had fewer N-insertions, according to a later analysis.

This TCR derives from a woman aged 18-29 years in good health and CMV-seronegative. The sequencing input was PBMCs.

This CDR3 reads CASLGTVNTEAFF. The CDR3 nucleotides read TGTGCCAGCCTAGGGACAGTGAACACTGAAGCTTTCTTT. The chain links TRBV18 to TRBJ1-1, with 7 bases that match TRBD1. CDR3 length: 13 amino acids. J was trimmed by 0 bases and V by 8 bases; bases with no gene match: 3. Germline CDR1 reads KGHSH; CDR2 reads LQKENI. Full variable domain (outside the CDR3, taken from reference TRBV18 and TRBJ1-1): NAGVMQNPRHLVRRRGQEARLRCSPMKGHSHVYWYRQLPEEGLKFMVYLQKENIIDESGMPKERFSAEFPKEGPSILRIQQVVRGDSAAYFCASLGTVNTEAFFGQGTRLTVV.